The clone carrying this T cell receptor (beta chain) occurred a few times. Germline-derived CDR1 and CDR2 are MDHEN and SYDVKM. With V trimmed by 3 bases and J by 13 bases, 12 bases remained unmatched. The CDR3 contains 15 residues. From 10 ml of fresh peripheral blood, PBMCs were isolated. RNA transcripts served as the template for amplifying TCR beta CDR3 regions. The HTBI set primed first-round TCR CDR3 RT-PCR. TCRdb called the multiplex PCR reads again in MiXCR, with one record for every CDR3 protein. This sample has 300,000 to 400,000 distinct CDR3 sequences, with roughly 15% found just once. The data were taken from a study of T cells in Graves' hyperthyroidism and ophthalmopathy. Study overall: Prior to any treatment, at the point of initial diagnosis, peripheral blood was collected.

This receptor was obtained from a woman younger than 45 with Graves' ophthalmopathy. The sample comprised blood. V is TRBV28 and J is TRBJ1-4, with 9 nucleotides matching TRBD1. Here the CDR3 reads CASSLGGQGRGRLFF. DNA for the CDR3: TGTGCCAGCAGTTTGGGGGGACAGGGACGTGGTAGACTGTTTTTT.